These 16 T cell receptor beta chains originate from one sample sequenced in a study of identical twins. MiXCR was run by TCRdb on the 5' RACE reads, yielding one entry per CDR3 protein. Of roughly 350,000 distinct CDR3 sequences in the sample, 9% to 15% were seen once. These same records also appear under a second study, on yellow fever vaccine responses in identical twins.

Sequencing used CD8+ T cells sorted from blood. Receptors originate from a woman aged 18-29 years in good health.

This chain connects TRBV12-3 or TRBV12-4 to TRBJ1-1; 10 positions match TRBD1. The trim removed 7 bases at V and 8 bases at J, leaving 10 bases unmatched. The CDR3 length is 14 residues. Here the CDR3 DNA reads TGTGCCAGCACCGGGGACAGGGGAGTACCAGAAGCTTTCTTT. Translating it yields CASTGDRGVPEAFF.

Many counts were recorded for this clonotype. The rearrangement joins TRBV2 to TRBJ2-1; the match to TRBD2 covers 12 bases. Germline V gene sequence: CDR1 SNHLY, CDR2 FYNNEI. The ends lost 4 bases at V and 5 bases at J; junction bases unmatched: 0. The CDR3 consists of 14 residues. This CDR3 is CASSGLAGDNEQFF. CDR3 coding DNA: TGTGCCAGCAGTGGACTAGCGGGAGACAATGAGCAGTTCTTC. Full variable domain (missing parts from reference TRBV2 and TRBJ2-1): EPEVTQTPSHQVTQMGQEVILRCVPISNHLYFYWYRQILGQKVEFLVSFYNNEISEKSEIFDDQFSVERPDGSNFTLKIRSTKLEDSAMYFCASSGLAGDNEQFFGPGTRLTVL.

The sample holds a few counts of this clonotype. V is TRBV7-3 and J is TRBJ2-1, with 7 bases identical to TRBD2. V shed 2 bases, J shed 4 bases, and the junction held 8 bases outside the gene matches. Germline CDR1 is SGHTA and CDR2 is FQGTGA. This CDR3 has 16 residues. The CDR3 DNA follows: TGTGCCAGCAGCTTATCCCTAGCGGCCGTATACAATGAGCAGTTCTTC. Translation gives CASSLSLAAVYNEQFF.

This clonotype was detected ten times or more. The chain uses TRBV27 and TRBJ2-1; 11 nucleotides agree with TRBD2. V lost 0 bases and J lost 3; bases outside the gene matches: 10. This CDR3 has 19 residues. Germline V CDR1 and CDR2: MNHEY, SMNVEV (reference sequence). The CDR3 region is CASSLSWPTGTSGYNEQFF. In DNA, the CDR3 is TGTGCCAGCAGTTTATCGTGGCCAACCGGGACTAGCGGCTACAATGAGCAGTTCTTC.

This clonotype was detected many times. The chain is built from TRBV3-1 and TRBJ2-1; 12 positions match TRBD2. The junction had 6 bases not matched to a gene; V was cut back by 8 bases and J by 4 bases. The CDR3 is 15 amino acids. The germline V gene encodes CDR1 LGHDT and CDR2 YNNKEL (reference sequence). The CDR3 here is CASGPGLAGYNEQFF. The DNA of the CDR3 is TGTGCCAGCGGCCCCGGACTAGCGGGATACAATGAGCAGTTCTTC.

The chain employs TRBV4-1 and TRBJ2-7; TRBD2 matches 10 bases. Germline lookup yields CDR1 MGHRA and CDR2 YSYEKL. Trimming took 2 bases from V and 0 from J; bases not matched to a gene: 4. The CDR3 has 16 residues. CDR3 nucleotide sequence: TGCGCCAGCAGCCAAACGGGACTAGCGAGCTCCTACGAGCAGTACTTC. This codes for CASSQTGLASSYEQYF.

This chain connects TRBV7-6 to TRBJ2-6; 9 nucleotides line up with TRBD1. Per the germline V gene, CDR1 is SGHVS and CDR2 is FNYEAQ. The CDR3 spans 16 residues. J lost 4 bases, V lost 2 bases, and 3 bases had no gene match. Here the CDR3 DNA reads TGTGCCAGCAGCTTAACAGGGGGCCTCGGGGCCAACGTCCTGACTTTC. Amino acids: CASSLTGGLGANVLTF. The complete variable domain, with remaining parts taken from reference TRBV7-6 and TRBJ2-6, reads GAGVSQSPRYKVTKRGQDVALRCDPISGHVSLYWYRQALGQGPEFLTYFNYEAQQDKSGLPNDRFSAERPEGSISTLTIQRTEQRDSAMYRCASSLTGGLGANVLTFGAGSRLTVL.

The table lists this clonotype with a few counts. V usage is TRBV12-3 or TRBV12-4 and J usage is TRBJ2-1; TRBD1 or TRBD2 may be the D gene (7 bases each). V lost 5 bases and J 8 bases, leaving 16 bases between the germline ends. The CDR3 sequence is 14 residues long. The chain's CDR3 is CASSVTSRGDEQFF. The CDR3 bases are TGTGCCAGCAGTGTGACTAGCAGGGGGGATGAGCAGTTCTTC.

This clonotype turned up a few times. This CDR3 reads CASSLTHDLGLAGVADEQFF. The CDR3 DNA follows: TGTGCCAGCAGCTTAACTCACGATCTCGGACTAGCGGGAGTAGCCGATGAGCAGTTCTTC. The genes are TRBV11-2 and TRBJ2-1; the match to TRBD2 covers 13 bases. This CDR3 contains 20 residues. The germline CDR1 and CDR2 sequences are SGHAT and FQNNGV. The junction had 18 bases not matched to a gene; V was cut back by 2 bases and J by 8 bases.

This chain connects TRBV20-1 to TRBJ2-3; 9 bases fit TRBD2. CDR3 length: 15 amino acids. Losses at the gene ends were 1 base for V and 2 bases for J; bases not matched to a gene: 4. The germline V gene has CDR1 DFQATT and CDR2 SNEGSKA (reference sequence). CDR3 protein: CSARGVAGDTDTQYF. As DNA, the CDR3 is TGCAGTGCTAGAGGAGTAGCGGGAGACACAGATACGCAGTATTTT.

The rearrangement joins TRBV5-5 to TRBJ1-2; D uncertain. Germline V gene sequence: CDR1 SGHKS, CDR2 YYEKEE (reference sequence). The CDR3 spans 16 residues. The ends were cut back, 0 bases at V and 8 bases at J, with 20 bases in the middle. Here the CDR3 reads CASSLELMMSYEGYTF. The DNA for the CDR3 is TGTGCCAGCAGCTTGGAATTGATGATGAGCTATGAAGGCTACACCTTC.

This clonotype was detected only a few times. This chain joins TRBV7-2 and TRBJ2-1; perhaps TRBD2 as D (5 bases). The V gene lost 2 bases and the J gene lost 8 bases, with 10 bases spanning the gap. Germline loops: CDR1 SGHTA, CDR2 FQGNSA. The CDR3 runs to 13 residues. The CDR3 is CASSLLTGDEQFF. CDR3 sequence (DNA): TGTGCCAGCAGCTTATTGACCGGGGATGAGCAGTTCTTC.

This chain connects TRBV6-5 to TRBJ2-1; TRBD2 agrees at 14 bases. Germline V gene data show CDR1 as MNHEY and CDR2 as SVGAGI. J was trimmed by 7 bases and V by 3 bases; bases with no gene match: 14. The CDR3 loop spans 19 amino acids. The CDR3 loop is CASSYTRLAGGGGGNEQFF. The CDR3 DNA is TGTGCCAGCAGTTATACCCGACTAGCGGGAGGGGGGGGAGGAAATGAGCAGTTCTTC.

The chain uses TRBV4-1 and TRBJ2-2; D is uncertain. From germline, CDR1 is MGHRA and CDR2 YSYEKL. Trimming removed 0 bases from V and 5 bases from J, with 10 bases in between. The CDR3 has 15 residues. The CDR3, as DNA: TGCGCCAGCAGCCAAGAGAAGGGTTTAACCGGGGAGCTGTTTTTT. It yields the protein CASSQEKGLTGELFF.

This clonotype was detected a few times. V is TRBV5-4 and J is TRBJ2-3, with D hard to call. V was trimmed by 4 bases and J by 5 bases, leaving 8 bases between them. In germline, CDR1 is SGHNT, CDR2 YYREEE (reference sequence). The CDR3 loop spans 12 amino acids. In DNA form, the CDR3 reads TGTGCCAGCAGCAAGACTTTAGATACGCAGTATTTT. It specifies CASSKTLDTQYF.

This clonotype showed up many times. The chain joins TRBV4-1 to TRBJ1-1; D is possibly TRBD1 (5 bases). The CDR3 is 15 residues long. The V gene lost 4 bases and the J gene lost 3 bases, with 15 bases spanning the gap. Germline V gives CDR1 MGHRA, CDR2 YSYEKL. CDR3 amino acids: CASSPTPLGDTEAFF. DNA of the CDR3: TGCGCCAGCAGCCCGACCCCCCTGGGGGACACTGAAGCTTTCTTT.